These 19 T cell receptor beta chains originate from one sample sequenced in a study of graft-versus-host responses after intestinal transplantation. The method was immunoSEQ multiplex PCR; TCRdb's version includes in-frame clones alone and lacks a portion of them. The sample has some 100,000 clones; roughly 93% are singletons. These receptors have no known antigen. The specimen was unstimulated CD8+ T cells sorted from spleen or lymph node cells, collected before transplant. The receptors come from a human donor who was the organ donor for an intestinal transplant.

V usage is TRBV5-1 and J usage is TRBJ2-3; 16 bases line up with TRBD2. Germline assignment: CDR1 SGHRS and CDR2 YFSETQ. This CDR3 has 16 amino acids. Trimming at V came to 4 bases and at J to 4 bases, leaving 3 bases not matched to a gene. The CDR3 DNA follows: TGCGCCAGCAGCCCGGGACTAGCGGGAGGGCCAGATACGCAGTATTTT. Its protein product is CASSPGLAGGPDTQYF.

V gene TRBV7-9 combines with J gene TRBJ2-5, with a tentative D call TRBD1 (6 bases). The germline CDR1 and CDR2 sequences are SEHNR and FQNEAQ (reference sequence). Trimming removed 7 bases at V and 1 base at J, with 13 bases between. The CDR3 is 14 amino acids. CDR3 nucleotides: TGTGCCAGCACCGAGGACAGCCTCCAAGAGACCCAGTACTTC. Its translation is CASTEDSLQETQYF.

The chain employs TRBV4-2 and TRBJ2-3; 12 bases fit TRBD2. CDR3 length: 17 amino acids. J gave up 6 bases and V 0 bases, and 7 bases lay outside the gene matches. CDR1 is LGHNA and CDR2 is YNFKEQ in the germline V gene. CDR3 nucleotides: TGTGCCAGCAGCCAAGATGTACTAGCGGGAGGTCCCGATACGCAGTATTTT. Translating it yields CASSQDVLAGGPDTQYF.

CDR3 DNA sequence: TGTGCCAGCAGCTTCCCACTAGCGGGGGACAAAGAGACCCAGTACTTC. Translation gives CASSFPLAGDKETQYF. The rearrangement links TRBV7-9 to TRBJ2-5; TRBD2 aligns across 11 bases. V lost 3 bases to trimming and J lost 3 bases; unmatched junction nucleotides: 6. Per germline, CDR1 SEHNR and CDR2 FQNEAQ (reference sequence). This CDR3 spans 16 amino acids.

The J gene is TRBJ2-1, the V gene TRBV7-9, with TRBD2 as a possible D gene (5 bases). V was cut by 5 bases and J by 8 bases, with 22 bases left in between. This CDR3 spans 16 amino acids. CDR1 and CDR2 from the germline V gene are SEHNR and FQNEAQ (reference sequence). The CDR3 DNA reads TGTGCCAGCAGCGTACACCCCCAAACGTGGGAGCATGAGCAGTTCTTC. Translating it yields CASSVHPQTWEHEQFF.

The chain employs TRBV10-2 and TRBJ2-3, with 7 bases lining up with TRBD2. The V gene end was trimmed by 0 bases and the J gene end by 3 bases; junction bases not matched to a gene: 9. This CDR3 has 17 residues. CDR1 is WSHSY and CDR2 is SAAADI in the germline V gene. CDR3 nucleotide sequence: TGCGCCAGCAGTGAGTCATGGGGAGGGAGGTGGACAGATACGCAGTATTTT. It specifies CASSESWGGRWTDTQYF.

This clone came up once. V is TRBV9 and J is TRBJ2-1, with 9 bases that match TRBD1. Losses at the gene ends were 3 bases for V and 5 bases for J; bases not matched to a gene: 3. Germline CDR1 and CDR2: SGDLS and YYNGEE. This CDR3 comprises 14 residues. CDR3 sequence: CASSEGQGHNEQFF. The CDR3, as DNA: TGTGCCAGCAGCGAAGGACAGGGGCACAATGAGCAGTTCTTC.

This chain joins TRBV11-2 and TRBJ2-1; D is possibly TRBD2 (5 bases). The CDR3 contains 14 residues. Germline lookup yields CDR1 SGHAT and CDR2 FQNNGV. The V end lost 1 base, the J end lost 10 bases, and 14 bases lay between the germline ends. The CDR3 DNA is TGTGCCAGCAGCTTAGCGGGAACTTTCATCGAGCAGTTCTTC. Encoded protein: CASSLAGTFIEQFF.

The rearrangement joins TRBV9 to TRBJ2-5, with TRBD2 matching 7 bases. Trimming at V came to 2 bases and at J to 2 bases, leaving 6 bases not matched to a gene. Per the germline V gene, CDR1 is SGDLS and CDR2 is YYNGEE. This CDR3 has 15 residues. CDR3 sequence: CASSVLGGTQETQYF. The CDR3 DNA is TGTGCCAGCAGCGTCCTCGGGGGGACTCAAGAGACCCAGTACTTC. Filled out from reference TRBV9 and TRBJ2-5, the complete variable domain reads DSGVTQTPKHLITATGQRVTLRCSPRSGDLSVYWYQQSLDQGLQFLIQYYNGEERAKGNILERFSAQQFPDLHSELNLSSLELGDSALYFCASSVLGGTQETQYFGPGTRLLVL.

This chain connects TRBV7-2 to TRBJ2-1; a possible D gene is TRBD1 (5 bases). Germline-derived CDR1 and CDR2 are SGHTA and FQGNSA. The CDR3 has 15 amino acids. With 5 bases removed from V and 7 bases from J, the gap between germline ends came to 18 bases. CDR3 bases: TGTGCCAGCAGCCCAGGGCCAGGATTGAGAAATGAGCAGTTCTTC. This gives the protein CASSPGPGLRNEQFF.

The V call is TRBV4-2, the J call TRBJ2-1, with 8 bases matching TRBD2. This CDR3 region has 12 residues. Germline values: CDR1 LGHNA, CDR2 YNFKEQ. V lost 4 bases, J lost 15 bases, and 8 bases stayed unmatched. This chain's CDR3 is CASSLSGGGRFF. CDR3 bases: TGTGCCAGCAGCCTAAGCGGGGGTGGACGGTTCTTC.

The chain combines TRBV9 with TRBJ2-7; 10 bases map to TRBD2. The CDR3 is 15 amino acids. Losses at the gene ends were 3 bases for V and 7 bases for J; bases not matched to a gene: 10. From germline, CDR1 is SGDLS and CDR2 YYNGEE. The CDR3 DNA is TGTGCCAGCAGCGCCCCACTAGCGGGATCTCGGGAGCAGTACTTC. Amino acids: CASSAPLAGSREQYF.

The chain carries TRBV5-1 and TRBJ2-7; D gene ambiguous. Germline assignment: CDR1 SGHRS and CDR2 YFSETQ. Trimming removed 5 bases from V and 3 bases from J, with 9 bases in between. This CDR3 has 12 amino acids. CDR3 sequence: CASRATHYEQYF. CDR3 coding DNA: TGCGCCAGCAGGGCAACACACTACGAGCAGTACTTC.

The V gene is TRBV6-1, the J gene TRBJ1-4, with D perhaps matching TRBD1 (5 bases). Germline values: CDR1 MNHNS, CDR2 SASEGT. The CDR3 runs 15 residues. The V gene lost 11 bases and the J gene lost 3 bases, with 19 bases spanning the gap. CDR3 region: CAGKGARQSNEKLFF. The CDR3 DNA reads TGTGCCGGAAAAGGTGCCCGACAGTCTAATGAAAAACTGTTTTTT.

The rearrangement uses TRBV6-5 and TRBJ1-1; tentatively, D is TRBD1 (5 bases). Germline V gene sequence: CDR1 MNHEY, CDR2 SVGAGI. The CDR3 has 14 amino acids. V was trimmed by 6 bases and J by 7 bases, leaving 18 bases between them. The CDR3 DNA sequence: TGTGCCAGCAGGATAGGGGCTAATAGTGGTGAAGCTTTCTTT. This translates into CASRIGANSGEAFF.

This clone was seen once. The V and J genes are TRBV4-3 and TRBJ1-1; D not resolved. The V gene's germline CDR1 is LGHNA and CDR2 YSLEER. V was clipped by 0 bases and J by 3 bases, with 14 bases between them. The CDR3 covers 16 residues. Here the CDR3 reads CASSQEGTGVDTEAFF. The CDR3 nucleotides are TGCGCCAGCAGCCAAGAGGGCACCGGGGTGGACACTGAAGCTTTCTTT.

The genes are TRBV27 and TRBJ1-1; TRBD1 aligns across 8 bases. The germline gives CDR1 MNHEY, CDR2 SMNVEV (reference sequence). The CDR3 sequence is 14 residues long. The trim removed 3 bases at V and 0 bases at J, leaving 0 bases unmatched. The DNA for the CDR3 is TGTGCCAGCAGTTTGACAGGGGTGAACACTGAAGCTTTCTTT. It specifies CASSLTGVNTEAFF.

This sequence joins TRBV27 and TRBJ1-4; TRBD1 aligns across 7 bases. Losses at the gene ends were 6 bases for V and 0 bases for J; bases not matched to a gene: 4. Germline V gene lookup returns CDR1 MNHEY and CDR2 SMNVEV (reference sequence). CDR3 length: 15 residues. The DNA of the CDR3 is TGTGCCAGCAGGATACAGGGGACAACTAATGAAAAACTGTTTTTT. This encodes CASRIQGTTNEKLFF.

The chain links TRBV7-8 to TRBJ2-1; D is possibly TRBD1 (5 bases). Trimming left V 6 bases short and J 9 bases short, with 12 bases between. The CDR3 is made up of 12 amino acids. Germline V gene lookup returns CDR1 SGHVS and CDR2 FQNEAQ. This chain's CDR3 is CASSYRYGEQFF. The CDR3 region has the DNA TGTGCCAGCAGTTACAGGTACGGTGAGCAGTTCTTC.